The 28 T cell receptor beta chains given below trace back to one sample, sequenced in a study of blood T cell repertoires in COVID-19. Sequencing used immunoSEQ multiplex PCR; TCRdb keeps in-frame clones, though not all of them. Here the sample spans some 260,000 clones, about 80% being singletons. The specimen sequenced was peripheral blood. The source is an elderly man with acute or convalescent COVID-19.

The genes are TRBV15 and TRBJ1-2; unclear D gene. The CDR3 has 13 amino acids. The germline V gene encodes CDR1 LNHNV and CDR2 YYDKDF (reference sequence). V gave up 3 bases and J gave up 4 bases, with 9 bases separating them. The CDR3 spells CATSRDWVYGYTF. DNA of the CDR3: TGTGCCACCAGCAGGGACTGGGTCTATGGCTACACCTTC.

V gene TRBV18 combines with J gene TRBJ1-5; D ambiguous. Germline loops: CDR1 KGHSH, CDR2 LQKENI. V was trimmed by 8 bases and J by 3 bases, leaving 11 bases between them. The CDR3 length is 13 residues. The DNA of the CDR3 is TGTGCCAGCACACAAAGCCTCAATCAGCCCCAGCATTTT. As protein: CASTQSLNQPQHF.

J is TRBJ2-3 and V is TRBV5-4; 13 positions agree with TRBD2. With V trimmed by 4 bases and J by 3 bases, 8 bases remained unmatched. CDR3 size: 17 residues. Germline V gene lookup returns CDR1 SGHNT and CDR2 YYREEE (reference sequence). The CDR3: CASSLGLAGPGTDTQYF. The CDR3 nucleotides read TGTGCCAGCAGCCTGGGACTAGCGGGGCCAGGGACAGATACGCAGTATTTT.

This sequence joins TRBV7-9 and TRBJ1-2; D unclear. CDR1 is SEHNR, CDR2 FQNEAQ, per germline (reference sequence). The CDR3 has 13 residues. V lost 5 bases, J lost 2 bases, and 9 bases lay in between. For the CDR3, the DNA is TGTGCCAGCAGCCCCGACACCAACTATGGCTACACCTTC. The encoded protein is CASSPDTNYGYTF.

This clone was counted only a few times. The chain uses TRBV15 and TRBJ1-6; TRBD1 might be the D (5 bases). Per the germline V gene, CDR1 is LNHNV and CDR2 is YYDKDF (reference sequence). This CDR3 region has 14 residues. The V and J ends lost 2 bases and 8 bases respectively, with 10 bases between them. Here the CDR3 DNA reads TGTGCCACCAGCAGATGGGACTTAGATTCACCCCTCCACTTT. Protein product: CATSRWDLDSPLHF.

This clone has only a few counts. V gene TRBV6-5 combines with J gene TRBJ2-2, with D perhaps TRBD2 (5 bases). V was pared by 7 bases and J by 8 bases, with 8 bases between. This CDR3 contains 11 residues. From germline, CDR1 is MNHEY and CDR2 SVGAGI. Here the CDR3 DNA reads TGTGCCAGCACGGGAAGGGGGGAGCTGTTTTTT. This gives the protein CASTGRGELFF.

The genes are TRBV10-3 and TRBJ2-1, with a weak D call TRBD1 (6 bases). Deletions cut 2 bases from V and 6 bases from J, with 20 bases between. Germline-derived CDR1 and CDR2 are ENHRY and SYGVKD. The CDR3 loop spans 17 amino acids. As DNA, the CDR3 is TGTGCCATCAGTGAGCCCCCCGGACAGTTCACCCTCAATGAGCAGTTCTTC. Its protein product is CAISEPPGQFTLNEQFF.

The table lists this clone with a few counts. V and J are TRBV19 and TRBJ1-2; 7 bases line up with TRBD1. The junction had 8 bases not matched to a gene; V was cut back by 10 bases and J by 6 bases. From germline, CDR1 is LNHDA and CDR2 SQIVND (reference sequence). The CDR3 runs to 12 residues. The CDR3 DNA reads as TGTGCCACTGAACAGGGGAACCATGGCTACACCTTC. It specifies CATEQGNHGYTF. Full variable domain (outside the CDR3, taken from reference TRBV19 and TRBJ1-2): DGGITQSPKYLFRKEGQNVTLSCEQNLNHDAMYWYRQDPGQGLRLIYYSQIVNDFQKGDIAEGYSVSREKKESFPLTVTSAQKNPTAFYLCATEQGNHGYTFGSGTRLTVV.

This rearrangement joins TRBV21-1 to TRBJ1-3; the table's D call, TRBD1, was not checked against the DNA. TRBV21-1 is a known pseudogene. The CDR3 contains 23 residues. The CDR3 sequence: CASSNQSLFRQGQKGDSGNTIYF. Here the CDR3 DNA reads TGTGCCAGCAGCAATCAAAGCCTATTTAGACAGGGCCAGAAAGGGGACTCTGGAAACACCATATATTTT.

J is TRBJ1-2 and V is TRBV6-1; TRBD1 might be the D (5 bases). The ends were cut back, 0 bases at V and 8 bases at J, with 16 bases in the middle. The CDR3 is 15 amino acids. CDR1 is MNHNS and CDR2 is SASEGT in the germline V gene. The chain's CDR3 is CASSEAWGGGYGYTF. DNA for the CDR3: TGTGCCAGCAGTGAAGCATGGGGCGGGGGATACGGCTACACCTTC.

The chain uses TRBV2 and TRBJ2-1, with D possibly being TRBD2 (5 bases). Germline V gene data show CDR1 as SNHLY and CDR2 as FYNNEI. V was clipped by 7 bases and J by 9 bases, with 19 bases between them. The CDR3 covers 14 residues. CDR3 nucleotide sequence: TGTGCCAGCAAGAACGTATTTAGCGCGGTTGAGCAGTTCTTC. As protein: CASKNVFSAVEQFF.

The chain employs TRBV18 and TRBJ2-7; 9 positions match TRBD1. The CDR3 covers 14 residues. V was pared by 4 bases and J by 6 bases, with 7 bases of the junction left unmatched. CDR1 is KGHSH, CDR2 LQKENI, per germline. CDR3 bases: TGTGCCAGCTCACTAGGGACAGGGCCTGGCGAGCAGTACTTC. It yields the protein CASSLGTGPGEQYF. The whole variable domain, filled in from reference TRBV18 and TRBJ2-7, reads NAGVMQNPRHLVRRRGQEARLRCSPMKGHSHVYWYRQLPEEGLKFMVYLQKENIIDESGMPKERFSAEFPKEGPSILRIQQVVRGDSAAYFCASSLGTGPGEQYFGPGTRLTVT.

The J gene is TRBJ1-5, the V gene TRBV2; D is unresolved. CDR1 is SNHLY, CDR2 FYNNEI, per germline. V dropped 5 bases and J dropped 6 bases, with 11 bases sitting between them. CDR3 length: 13 amino acids. CDR3: CASSYLSGQPQHF. The DNA for the CDR3 is TGTGCCAGCAGTTATCTTTCAGGTCAGCCCCAGCATTTT.

The chain couples TRBV19 to TRBJ2-5; D gene unclear. The germline V gene encodes CDR1 LNHDA and CDR2 SQIVND (reference sequence). The CDR3 sequence is 15 residues long. Trimming took 5 bases from V and 5 from J, leaving 18 bases between them. The CDR3, as DNA: TGTGCCAGTAGTCCTAAATCTTCCGGTCCCGAGACCCAGTACTTC. Translated: CASSPKSSGPETQYF. Full variable domain (outside the CDR3, taken from reference TRBV19 and TRBJ2-5): DGGITQSPKYLFRKEGQNVTLSCEQNLNHDAMYWYRQDPGQGLRLIYYSQIVNDFQKGDIAEGYSVSREKKESFPLTVTSAQKNPTAFYLCASSPKSSGPETQYFGPGTRLLVL.

This chain connects TRBV19 to TRBJ2-1; TRBD2 matches 7 bases. V lost 3 bases, J lost 0 bases, and 11 bases stayed unmatched. The CDR3 is 18 residues long. Germline V gene data show CDR1 as LNHDA and CDR2 as SQIVND (reference sequence). CDR3 DNA sequence: TGTGCCAGTAGTATGGGCCGTGCGCGGGGGATCTCCTACAATGAGCAGTTCTTC. Its translation: CASSMGRARGISYNEQFF.

The chain couples TRBV27 to TRBJ2-2; TRBD2 matches at 10 bases. Losses at the gene ends were 3 bases for V and 5 bases for J; bases not matched to a gene: 12. The CDR3 has 18 amino acids. CDR1 is MNHEY, CDR2 SMNVEV, per germline (reference sequence). CDR3 amino acids: CASSLRVAGGRGTGELFF. The CDR3 nucleotides read TGTGCCAGCAGTTTGCGGGTAGCGGGGGGCCGGGGGACCGGGGAGCTGTTTTTT.

This clone was observed a few times. The rearrangement joins TRBV11-3 to TRBJ2-3; possible D gene TRBD2, 7 bases. Germline CDR1 is SGHNT and CDR2 is YENEEA. The CDR3 extends over 15 amino acids. Trimming cost V 2 bases and J 6 bases, with 15 bases left between them. The CDR3 DNA follows: TGTGCCAGCAGCTTAATGGGGGGGCCGTCGGATACGCAGTATTTT. Encoded protein: CASSLMGGPSDTQYF. The entire variable domain, with the rest obtained from reference TRBV11-3 and TRBJ2-3, is as follows: EAGVVQSPRYKIIEKKQPVAFWCNPISGHNTLYWYLQNLGQGPELLIRYENEEAVDDSQLPKDRFSAERLKGVDSTLKIQPAELGDSAVYLCASSLMGGPSDTQYFGPGTRLTVL.

This clone was found a few times. This chain joins TRBV3-1 (or the pseudogene TRBV3-2) and TRBJ1-5; TRBD1 aligns across 7 bases. In germline, CDR1 is LGHDT, CDR2 YNNKEL (reference sequence). CDR3 length equals 15 residues. The V segment lost 4 bases and the J segment 12 bases; nucleotides outside the gene matches: 15. The CDR3 reads CASSPFRDSLTLQHF. CDR3 nucleotide sequence: TGTGCCAGCAGCCCATTCCGGGACAGCCTAACTCTCCAGCATTTT.

The CDR3 nucleotides are TGTGCCAGCAGAGGCGGGGGAACAGGGAACACTGAAGCTTTCTTT. It specifies CASRGGGTGNTEAFF. This chain joins TRBV2 and TRBJ1-1; possibly TRBD1 for D (5 bases). Trimming removed 6 bases from V and 1 base from J, with 15 bases in between. Per the germline V gene, CDR1 is SNHLY and CDR2 is FYNNEI. The CDR3 loop spans 15 amino acids.

This clone was counted only a few times. The chain carries TRBV9 and TRBJ2-3; either TRBD1 or TRBD2 may fit D (5 bases each). The V end was cut by 4 bases, the J end by 0 bases, with 18 bases between. In germline, CDR1 is SGDLS, CDR2 YYNGEE. This CDR3 has 17 amino acids. The CDR3 loop reads CASSLGESGLSTDTQYF. The CDR3 DNA follows: TGTGCCAGCAGCTTAGGGGAAAGCGGACTTAGCACAGATACGCAGTATTTT.

The rearrangement joins TRBV12-3 or TRBV12-4 to TRBJ2-7; maybe TRBD1 (6 bases). Trimming removed 9 bases from V and 3 bases from J, with 9 bases in between. There are 11 residues in the CDR3. The DNA of the CDR3 is TGTGCCAGTGGACAGCGCTACGAGCAGTACTTC. Its translation is CASGQRYEQYF.

The CDR3 coding sequence is TGTGCCAGCAGCCAAGGAGGACAGTCTAATGAAAAACTGTTTTTT. It encodes CASSQGGQSNEKLFF. The chain combines TRBV3-1 (or the pseudogene TRBV3-2) with TRBJ1-4, with D perhaps TRBD1 (6 bases). CDR3 length: 15 residues. Trimming shortened V by 1 base and J by 3 bases, and 9 bases separated the two germline ends. Germline CDR1 is LGHDT and CDR2 is YNNKEL (reference sequence).

This clone occurred once. The chain carries TRBV18 and TRBJ2-7; D is unclear. Germline V gene sequence: CDR1 KGHSH, CDR2 LQKENI. Trimming cost V 2 bases and J 6 bases, with 11 bases left between them. The CDR3 covers 13 residues. The CDR3 DNA reads TGTGCCAGCTCACCAAGTCGGAGTAGCGAGCAGTACTTC. Translation gives CASSPSRSSEQYF.

This chain joins TRBV19 and TRBJ2-5, with 8 positions matching TRBD1. The CDR3 runs to 15 residues. Trimming took 5 bases from V and 5 from J; bases not matched to a gene: 10. CDR1 and CDR2 (germline): LNHDA, SQIVND (reference sequence). The DNA of the CDR3 is TGTGCCAGTAGTTACGGGGCAGGGGGCGGTGAGACCCAGTACTTC. The encoded protein is CASSYGAGGGETQYF.

In nucleotides, the CDR3 is TGTGCCAGCAGCTTAAACAGGGGGCAGGATTCACCCCTCCACTTT. This codes for CASSLNRGQDSPLHF. The J gene is TRBJ1-6, the V gene TRBV11-2; 9 bases agree with TRBD1. Germline V gene data show CDR1 as SGHAT and CDR2 as FQNNGV. CDR3 length: 15 residues. V gave up 2 bases and J gave up 8 bases; unmatched junction bases: 4.

This rearrangement joins TRBV27 to TRBJ2-3; 7 bases line up with TRBD1. V gave up 6 bases and J gave up 0 bases; unmatched junction bases: 6. Germline values: CDR1 MNHEY, CDR2 SMNVEV (reference sequence). This CDR3 is 15 amino acids long. CDR3 sequence (DNA): TGTGCCAGCAGGACGGACAGGCGCAGCACAGATACGCAGTATTTT. It is translated as CASRTDRRSTDTQYF.

The gene calls are TRBV19 and TRBJ1-6; no reliable D call. In germline, CDR1 is LNHDA, CDR2 SQIVND (reference sequence). CDR3 size: 19 residues. The V end lost 0 bases, the J end lost 2 bases, and 17 bases lay between the germline ends. As DNA, the CDR3 is TGTGCCAGTAGTATAGATCTGCGAGGGTTTTATACCTATAATTCACCCCTCCACTTT. Translating gives CASSIDLRGFYTYNSPLHF.

The rearrangement uses TRBV18 and TRBJ1-4; 7 bases agree with TRBD1. The CDR3 totals 17 residues. V was clipped by 6 bases and J by 8 bases; unmatched bases: 18. CDR1 is KGHSH and CDR2 is LQKENI in the germline V gene. The CDR3 protein is CASSLQTRGTVAEKLFF. The CDR3 DNA is TGTGCCAGCTCTCTACAGACCCGGGGGACAGTGGCCGAAAAACTGTTTTTT.